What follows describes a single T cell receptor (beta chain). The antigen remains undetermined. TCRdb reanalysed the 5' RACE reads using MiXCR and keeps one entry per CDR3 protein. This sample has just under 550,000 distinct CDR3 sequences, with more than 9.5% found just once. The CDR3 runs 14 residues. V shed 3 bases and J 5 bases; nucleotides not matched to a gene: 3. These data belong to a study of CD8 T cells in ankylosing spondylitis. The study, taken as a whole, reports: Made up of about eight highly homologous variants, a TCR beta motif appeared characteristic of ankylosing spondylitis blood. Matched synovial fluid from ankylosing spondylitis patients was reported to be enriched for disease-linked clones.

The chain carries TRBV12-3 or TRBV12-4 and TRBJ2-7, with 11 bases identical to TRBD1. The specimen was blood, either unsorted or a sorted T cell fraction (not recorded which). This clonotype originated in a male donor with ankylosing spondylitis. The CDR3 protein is CASSLGQGDHEQYF. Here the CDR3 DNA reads TGTGCCAGCAGTTTGGGACAGGGGGACCACGAGCAGTACTTC.